One sample yielded the 15 T cell receptor beta chains listed below, sequenced in a study of cytomegalovirus exposure and HLA in healthy donors. In the PCR, 60 Vbeta and 13 Jbeta primers were used. Measured with immunoSEQ multiplex PCR; TCRdb has only the in-frame clones, and not every one. The table has 140,000 to 150,000 clones, 61% seen once. Sequenced: PBMCs. These receptors were collected from a male donor in good health and CMV-seronegative.

This clone was seen just once. The chain combines TRBV7-9 with TRBJ2-1, with TRBD2 matching over 12 bases. There are 17 residues in the CDR3. Germline V gene data show CDR1 as SEHNR and CDR2 as FQNEAQ (reference sequence). Germline trimming cut 2 bases from V and 7 bases from J; bases unmatched to any gene: 9. DNA for the CDR3: TGTGCCAGCAGCTTACCCATTGCTAGCGGGGGGGTAAATGAGCAGTTCTTC. This encodes CASSLPIASGGVNEQFF.

The chain carries TRBV27 and TRBJ1-1; D is unclear. Trimming took 6 bases from V and 1 from J, leaving 9 bases between them. The germline V gene has CDR1 MNHEY and CDR2 SMNVEV (reference sequence). CDR3 length equals 13 residues. The CDR3 reads CASRPLRNTEAFF. In nucleotides, the CDR3 is TGTGCCAGCAGACCTTTGAGGAACACTGAAGCTTTCTTT.

In this sample, this clone turned up a few times. The chain joins TRBV7-9 to TRBJ2-2; D gene uncertain. Germline assignment: CDR1 SEHNR and CDR2 FQNEAQ (reference sequence). The CDR3 consists of 14 residues. With 2 bases removed from V and 1 base from J, the gap between germline ends came to 5 bases. The CDR3 loop is CASSLTRNTGELFF. CDR3 DNA sequence: TGTGCCAGCAGCTTAACACGGAACACCGGGGAGCTGTTTTTT.

The V call is TRBV9, the J call TRBJ1-5; D may be TRBD1 (5 bases). The CDR3 covers 15 residues. Trimming removed 4 bases at V and 3 bases at J, with 14 bases between. Germline CDR1 is SGDLS and CDR2 is YYNGEE. CDR3 DNA sequence: TGTGCCAGCAGCCTCGGTTTAGGGGTCAATCAGCCCCAGCATTTT. Protein product: CASSLGLGVNQPQHF.

V gene TRBV5-6 combines with J gene TRBJ2-2; 7 nucleotides align to TRBD1. The V segment lost 0 bases and the J segment 0 bases; nucleotides outside the gene matches: 2. The CDR3 covers 16 residues. Germline CDR1 reads SGHDT; CDR2 reads YYEEEE. The CDR3 protein is CASSLVGTANTGELFF. The CDR3 DNA reads as TGTGCCAGCAGCTTGGTGGGGACAGCGAACACCGGGGAGCTGTTTTTT.

This clone has more than one count but fewer than ten. A much larger clone differs by one base, so this may be a read error. This chain uses TRBV11-2 with TRBJ1-5; D is uncertain. CDR1 is SGHAT, CDR2 FQNNGV, per germline. CDR3 length: 13 amino acids. V was clipped by 5 bases and J by 0 bases, with 5 bases between them. DNA of the CDR3: TGTGCCAGCAGCCCCTATAGCAATCAGCCCCAGCATTTT. Translated, it gives CASSPYSNQPQHF. Full variable domain (rest looked up from reference TRBV11-2 and TRBJ1-5): EAGVAQSPRYKIIEKRQSVAFWCNPISGHATLYWYQQILGQGPKLLIQFQNNGVVDDSQLPKDRFSAERLKGVDSTLKIQPAKLEDSAVYLCASSPYSNQPQHFGDGTRLSIL.

This clone appeared a few times. A read error may produce the germline difference seen at one junction end. This chain links TRBV7-6 with TRBJ2-5; TRBD2 matches at 7 bases. Germline V gene sequence: CDR1 SGHVS, CDR2 FNYEAQ. This CDR3 region has 15 residues. The CDR3 nucleotides are TGTCCCAGCAGCTTAGTACGGGGGGAACAAGAGACCCAGTACTTC. It translates to CPSSLVRGEQETQYF.

This clone was counted only a few times. The J gene is TRBJ1-1, the V gene TRBV7-2; tentative D call: TRBD1 (6 bases). Germline CDR1 is SGHTA and CDR2 is FQGNSA. This CDR3 is built from 14 residues. Trimming removed 6 bases at V and 6 bases at J, with 17 bases between. DNA for the CDR3: TGTGCCAGCAGGGGGGGGGCAGGGGCCGCTGAAGCTTTCTTT. Protein product: CASRGGAGAAEAFF.

This clone has a single count. This chain joins TRBV4-3 and TRBJ1-1; D uncertain. The germline CDR1 and CDR2 sequences are LGHNA and YSLEER. This CDR3 has 16 residues. The V gene lost 4 bases and the J gene lost 6 bases, with 21 bases spanning the gap. For the CDR3, the DNA is TGCGCCAGCAGCCGGATTTGGGGAGGCAGTGGCTCTGAAGCTTTCTTT. It is translated as CASSRIWGGSGSEAFF.

This sequence joins TRBV5-8 and TRBJ2-3; 7 positions agree with TRBD2. Germline-derived CDR1 and CDR2 are SGHTS and YDEGEE. The CDR3 runs 15 residues. The V and J ends lost 5 bases and 0 bases, in that order; junction bases with no gene match: 6. The CDR3 DNA reads TGTGCCAGCAGTTTAGCGGGCCCGAGCACAGATACGCAGTATTTT. Translating gives CASSLAGPSTDTQYF.

The chain combines TRBV6-1 with TRBJ1-2, with D perhaps TRBD1 (5 bases). Germline-derived CDR1 and CDR2 are MNHNS and SASEGT. Trimming stripped 0 bases from V and 4 bases from J, with 12 bases between. The CDR3 covers 15 residues. This CDR3 is CASSEAPDSLYGYTF. DNA for the CDR3: TGTGCCAGCAGTGAAGCCCCTGACAGCCTCTATGGCTACACCTTC.

The table lists this clone with a few counts. The V and J genes are TRBV4-1 and TRBJ2-2; TRBD1 agrees at 10 bases. The CDR3 runs 15 residues. The V and J ends lost 6 bases and 4 bases, in that order; junction bases with no gene match: 5. The germline gives CDR1 MGHRA, CDR2 YSYEKL. The CDR3 sequence is CASSWGQGSTGELFF. In DNA, the CDR3 is TGCGCCAGCAGTTGGGGACAGGGGAGCACCGGGGAGCTGTTTTTT.

CDR3 protein: CASSQGAIRETQYF. The CDR3 DNA reads TGTGCCAGCAGCCAAGGAGCGATAAGAGAGACCCAGTACTTC. V usage is TRBV4-2 and J usage is TRBJ2-5; D is unresolved. The V gene lost 1 base and the J gene lost 4 bases, with 10 bases spanning the gap. CDR1 is LGHNA and CDR2 is YNFKEQ in the germline V gene. The CDR3 runs 14 residues.

This chain links TRBV30 with TRBJ1-2; D unclear. There are 15 residues in the CDR3. V lost 0 bases to trimming and J lost 8 bases, with 19 bases between them. The V gene's germline CDR1 is GTSNPN and CDR2 SVGIG (reference sequence). CDR3: CAWSVDGRGWEGYTF. The CDR3 DNA is TGTGCCTGGAGTGTAGATGGTCGAGGATGGGAGGGCTACACCTTC.

This clone was observed a handful of times. The chain uses TRBV28 and TRBJ2-7; TRBD1 matches 8 bases. Germline V gives CDR1 MDHEN, CDR2 SYDVKM. The CDR3 is 12 residues long. The V gene end was trimmed by 5 bases and the J gene end by 4 bases; junction bases not matched to a gene: 1. In DNA, the CDR3 is TGTGCCAGCAGTCGACAGGGGTACGAGCAGTACTTC. As protein: CASSRQGYEQYF.